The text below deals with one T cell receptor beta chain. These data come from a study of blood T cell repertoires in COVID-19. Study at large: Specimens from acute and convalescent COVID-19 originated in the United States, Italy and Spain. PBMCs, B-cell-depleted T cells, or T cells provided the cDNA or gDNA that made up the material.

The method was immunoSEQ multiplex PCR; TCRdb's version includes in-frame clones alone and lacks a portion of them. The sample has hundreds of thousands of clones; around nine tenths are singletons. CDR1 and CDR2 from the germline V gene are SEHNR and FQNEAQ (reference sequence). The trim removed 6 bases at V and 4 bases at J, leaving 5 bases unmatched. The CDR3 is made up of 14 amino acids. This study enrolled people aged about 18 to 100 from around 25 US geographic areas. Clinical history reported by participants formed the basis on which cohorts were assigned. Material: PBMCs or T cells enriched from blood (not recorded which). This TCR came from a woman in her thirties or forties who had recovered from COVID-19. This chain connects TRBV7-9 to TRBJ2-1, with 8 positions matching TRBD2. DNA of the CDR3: TGTGCCAGCAGTCCCGGGAGGGAATACAATGAGCAGTTCTTC. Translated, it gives CASSPGREYNEQFF. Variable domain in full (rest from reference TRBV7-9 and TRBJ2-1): DTGVSQNPRHKITKRGQNVTFRCDPISEHNRLYWYRQTLGQGPEFLTYFQNEAQLEKSRLLSDRFSAERPKGSFSTLEIQRTEQGDSAMYLCASSPGREYNEQFFGPGTRLTVL.